What follows is one TCR beta chain and its context. Its target is not known. These data are taken from a study of cytomegalovirus exposure and HLA in healthy donors. General observations from the study: A later analysis linked a missense DCLRE1C variant to TCR beta V- and J-gene trimming. Looking again later, the authors saw that most CMV-associated TCR beta chains seemed HLA-restricted.

Looked up from germline, CDR1 is SQVTM and CDR2 is ANQGSEA. This CDR3 has 15 residues. V shed 0 bases and J shed 0 bases, with 8 bases lying between them. It was with 60 Vbeta and 13 Jbeta primers that the PCR ran. Sequenced by immunoSEQ multiplex PCR; TCRdb stores in-frame clones only, minus some. The data hold about 160,000 clones, with about 72% observed a single time. The chain carries TRBV29-1 and TRBJ2-2; D is undetermined. Sequencing input: PBMCs. The sequence was obtained from a man aged 50-59 years in good health and CMV-seropositive. This CDR3 reads CSVEDVQTNTGELFF. The CDR3 bases are TGCAGCGTTGAAGATGTACAGACGAACACCGGGGAGCTGTTTTTT.